The next 24 T cell receptor beta chains were all read from a single sample in a study of cytomegalovirus exposure and HLA in healthy donors. Produced via immunoSEQ multiplex PCR; TCRdb's table is partial and in-frame only. This repertoire shows some 98,000 clones, over 75% found once; its top ten account for around 6%. The sequencing sample was made of PBMCs. Source of these receptors: a man aged 18 to 29 in good health and CMV-seropositive.

The V and J genes are TRBV28 and TRBJ2-7, with D perhaps TRBD2 (5 bases). Germline-derived CDR1 and CDR2 are MDHEN and SYDVKM. This CDR3 contains 15 residues. With 7 bases removed from V and 4 bases from J, the gap between germline ends came to 20 bases. CDR3 in DNA: TGTGCCAGCACCCCACTGCGGGCCGGGAATTACGAGCAGTACTTC. This gives the protein CASTPLRAGNYEQYF.

V is TRBV6-5 and J is TRBJ1-1; TRBD1 might be the D (6 bases). This CDR3 region has 14 residues. V dropped 2 bases and J dropped 0 bases, with 7 bases sitting between them. Per the germline V gene, CDR1 is MNHEY and CDR2 is SVGAGI. CDR3 DNA: TGTGCCAGCAGTTACGCAGGGGTGAACACTGAAGCTTTCTTT. Residues: CASSYAGVNTEAFF.

The V call is TRBV11-3, the J call TRBJ2-1, with 14 positions matching TRBD2. In germline, CDR1 is SGHNT, CDR2 YENEEA. This CDR3 has 15 residues. V was pared by 4 bases and J by 9 bases, with 5 bases of the junction left unmatched. CDR3 amino acids: CASSYGLAGGSEQFF. The CDR3 nucleotides are TGTGCCAGCAGCTACGGACTAGCGGGAGGTAGTGAGCAGTTCTTC.

The chain is built from TRBV19 and TRBJ2-7, with TRBD2 identical over 8 bases. Unmatched junction bases numbered 5, after V lost 3 bases and J lost 1 base. The V gene's germline CDR1 is LNHDA and CDR2 SQIVND (reference sequence). This CDR3 comprises 15 residues. CDR3: CASSIGGGPSYEQYF. CDR3 bases: TGTGCCAGTAGTATTGGCGGGGGGCCTTCCTACGAGCAGTACTTC.

The chain joins TRBV10-3 to TRBJ2-1; D not certain. V shed 3 bases and J shed 8 bases, with 11 bases lying between them. The germline V gene has CDR1 ENHRY and CDR2 SYGVKD. The CDR3 is 13 amino acids. The CDR3 DNA is TGTGCCATCAGTGATTTGTTTGCGGATGAGCAGTTCTTC. Protein product: CAISDLFADEQFF.

The V and J genes are TRBV15 and TRBJ2-4, with 7 bases fitting TRBD2. J lost 3 bases, V lost 2 bases, and 4 bases had no gene match. The length of the CDR3 is 15 residues. Germline loops: CDR1 LNHNV, CDR2 YYDKDF (reference sequence). The CDR3: CATSRSRENKNIQYF. CDR3 nucleotide sequence: TGTGCCACCAGCAGATCGCGGGAGAACAAAAACATTCAGTACTTC.

The chain combines TRBV27 with TRBJ2-1, with TRBD2 as a possible D gene (5 bases). This CDR3 region has 14 residues. In germline, CDR1 is MNHEY, CDR2 SMNVEV (reference sequence). V lost 4 bases and J 0 bases, leaving 7 bases between the germline ends. The CDR3, as DNA: TGTGCCAGCAGTTCTGGGAGCTCCTACAATGAGCAGTTCTTC. This sequence encodes CASSSGSSYNEQFF.

This clone came up once. The chain joins TRBV6-6 to TRBJ1-3, with no clear D. The V end was cut by 6 bases, the J end by 3 bases, with 12 bases between. The germline CDR1 and CDR2 sequences are MNHNY and SVGAGI (reference sequence). CDR3 length equals 14 residues. CDR3 coding DNA: TGTGCCAGCAGCCACAAGGAGGTTGGAAACACCATATATTTT. Its translation is CASSHKEVGNTIYF.

The rearrangement uses TRBV29-1 and TRBJ2-7; TRBD2 might be the D (6 bases). CDR1 SQVTM and CDR2 ANQGSEA come from the germline V gene. This CDR3 contains 15 residues. Trimming stripped 1 base from V and 4 bases from J, with 17 bases between. The CDR3 DNA follows: TGCAGCGTTGAAGTGGCTAGCGACCCCTCTTACGAGCAGTACTTC. Protein product: CSVEVASDPSYEQYF.

The chain combines TRBV5-5 with TRBJ2-3; D possibly corresponds to TRBD2 (5 bases). Germline lookup yields CDR1 SGHKS and CDR2 YYEKEE (reference sequence). Trimming cost V 4 bases and J 10 bases, with 31 bases left between them. This CDR3 contains 18 residues. CDR3 sequence: CASSPSGIRDTQLIAQYF. CDR3 coding DNA: TGTGCCAGCAGCCCCTCGGGAATAAGAGACACCCAGTTGATAGCGCAGTATTTT. The full variable domain, completed using reference TRBV5-5 and TRBJ2-3, is DAGVTQSPTHLIKTRGQQVTLRCSPISGHKSVSWYQQVLGQGPQFIFQYYEKEERGRGNFPDRFSARQFPNYSSELNVNALLLGDSALYLCASSPSGIRDTQLIAQYFGPGTRLTVL.

The rearrangement uses TRBV5-4 and TRBJ2-3; TRBD2 might be the D (7 bases). The CDR3 has 15 amino acids. Germline V gene lookup returns CDR1 SGHNT and CDR2 YYREEE (reference sequence). The V gene lost 4 bases and the J gene lost 4 bases, with 16 bases spanning the gap. The DNA of the CDR3 is TGTGCCAGCAGCCTGCTGGGCGGGGGCCCAGATACGCAGTATTTT. Protein product: CASSLLGGGPDTQYF.

V and J are TRBV19 and TRBJ1-1; D gene unclear. There are 13 residues in the CDR3. Trimming pared 3 bases from V and 4 bases from J, leaving 9 bases between. Germline CDR1 reads LNHDA; CDR2 reads SQIVND (reference sequence). CDR3 sequence (DNA): TGTGCCAGTAGTATCGGGGTAGTCACTGAAGCTTTCTTT. As protein: CASSIGVVTEAFF.

CDR3 sequence: CASSFRDYSTDTQYF. The CDR3 nucleotides are TGTGCCAGCAGCTTCCGGGACTATAGCACAGATACGCAGTATTTT. The rearrangement links TRBV7-6 to TRBJ2-3; 7 bases line up with TRBD2. The CDR3 totals 15 residues. With V trimmed by 3 bases and J by 0 bases, 3 bases remained unmatched. Germline V lookup: CDR1 SGHVS, CDR2 FNYEAQ.

The chain employs TRBV7-9 and TRBJ2-5; weak D call: TRBD2 (6 bases). V was clipped by 6 bases and J by 5 bases, with 16 bases between them. Germline CDR1 and CDR2: SEHNR and FQNEAQ (reference sequence). The CDR3 consists of 14 residues. The CDR3 bases are TGTGCCAGCAGGGAGGGACTGGCAGGGGAGACCCAGTACTTC. This encodes CASREGLAGETQYF.

The rearrangement joins TRBV11-2 to TRBJ1-3; 7 nucleotides match TRBD1. The CDR3 contains 15 residues. J gave up 4 bases and V 5 bases, and 8 bases lay outside the gene matches. Germline CDR1 SGHAT, CDR2 FQNNGV. CDR3 bases: TGTGCCAGCAGCCCCATCAGGGGGTCCGGAAACACCATATATTTT. Its translation: CASSPIRGSGNTIYF.

V gene TRBV19 combines with J gene TRBJ2-3; 11 bases are shared with TRBD2. This CDR3 has 17 residues. The ends lost 6 bases at V and 4 bases at J; junction bases unmatched: 12. Germline CDR1 LNHDA, CDR2 SQIVND (reference sequence). CDR3 bases: TGTGCCAGTAGATCACTAGCGGGAGAGTTCCTGTCAGATACGCAGTATTTT. This encodes CASRSLAGEFLSDTQYF.

V and J are TRBV4-3 and TRBJ2-2; D might be TRBD2 (6 bases). Trimming left V 4 bases short and J 5 bases short, with 14 bases between. Germline V gene lookup returns CDR1 LGHNA and CDR2 YSLEER. The CDR3 is 15 residues long. The CDR3 is CASSREPGETGELFF. CDR3 DNA: TGCGCCAGCAGCCGAGAACCGGGGGAAACCGGGGAGCTGTTTTTT.

This chain uses TRBV4-1 with TRBJ1-3, with D possibly being TRBD1 (5 bases). This CDR3 has 18 amino acids. Trimming removed 0 bases at V and 2 bases at J, with 17 bases between. The germline gives CDR1 MGHRA, CDR2 YSYEKL. This chain's CDR3 is CASSQDGRVGLPGNTIYF. As DNA, the CDR3 is TGCGCCAGCAGCCAAGACGGCAGGGTCGGTCTCCCTGGAAACACCATATATTTT.

This chain uses TRBV4-1 with TRBJ1-6, with D possibly matching TRBD1 (5 bases). The ends were cut back, 1 base at V and 3 bases at J, with 13 bases in the middle. The germline V gene encodes CDR1 MGHRA and CDR2 YSYEKL. This CDR3 contains 17 residues. CDR3 in amino acids: CASSQGPGGLYNSPLHF. CDR3 in DNA: TGCGCCAGCAGCCAAGGACCGGGGGGACTCTATAATTCACCCCTCCACTTT.

Turning to this clone: This sample also contains other DNA sequences that code for the same CDR3. The V call is TRBV15, the J call TRBJ2-5; 7 bases are a match to TRBD1. This CDR3 is built from 14 residues. J lost 2 bases, V lost 0 bases, and 0 bases had no gene match. The germline gives CDR1 LNHNV, CDR2 YYDKDF (reference sequence). CDR3 sequence: CATSRDRGQETQYF. The CDR3 DNA reads as TGTGCCACCAGCAGAGACAGGGGGCAAGAGACCCAGTACTTC.

The rearrangement uses TRBV4-3 and TRBJ2-1, with 11 bases that match TRBD2. Germline CDR1 is LGHNA and CDR2 is YSLEER. The CDR3 is made up of 13 amino acids. After removal of 3 bases from V and 15 bases from J, the junction contained 7 bases not matched to a gene. CDR3 nucleotide sequence: TGCGCCAGCAGCCACCCCTCCGGGACTAGCGGGTTCTTC. Translating it yields CASSHPSGTSGFF.

This chain uses TRBV12-5 with TRBJ2-7; D perhaps matches TRBD1 (6 bases). The CDR3 contains 18 residues. With 5 bases removed from V and 3 bases from J, the gap between germline ends came to 26 bases. CDR1 is LGHNT, CDR2 FRNRAP, per germline. CDR3 in DNA: TGTGCTAGTGGTGGGGGCCAGAACCAAACGAGGGCCCTCTACGAGCAGTACTTC. It encodes CASGGGQNQTRALYEQYF.

V gene TRBV2 combines with J gene TRBJ2-1, with D maybe TRBD2 (6 bases). Germline V gene sequence: CDR1 SNHLY, CDR2 FYNNEI. The CDR3 is made up of 14 amino acids. V lost 8 bases and J lost 4, with 15 bases in between. The CDR3 loop reads CASAVGSGYNEQFF. The DNA for the CDR3 is TGTGCCAGCGCCGTTGGTAGCGGATACAATGAGCAGTTCTTC.

The chain is built from TRBV2 and TRBJ2-2; perhaps TRBD1 as D (5 bases). Germline assignment: CDR1 SNHLY and CDR2 FYNNEI. The V and J ends lost 2 bases and 0 bases respectively, with 22 bases between them. CDR3 size: 20 residues. The chain's CDR3 is CASSEFFGFDSPPNTGELFF. DNA for the CDR3: TGTGCCAGCAGTGAATTTTTCGGATTCGACAGTCCCCCGAACACCGGGGAGCTGTTTTTT.